These 27 T cell receptor beta chains share one sample of origin, sequenced in a study of blood T cell repertoires in COVID-19. Profiled with immunoSEQ multiplex PCR; TCRdb holds only in-frame clones, not every one. Of about 120,000 clones in the sample, 88% were seen once. The sequenced material came from peripheral blood. Source of these receptors: a human donor in a cohort sampled during active COVID-19.

The CDR3 region is CASSSGTGLNEKLFF. CDR3 DNA: TGTGCCAGCAGTTCCGGGACAGGGCTAAATGAAAAACTGTTTTTT. This sequence joins TRBV5-5 and TRBJ1-4, with 9 positions matching TRBD1. The V gene's germline CDR1 is SGHKS and CDR2 YYEKEE (reference sequence). The CDR3 contains 15 residues. V was clipped by 5 bases and J by 5 bases; unmatched bases: 7.

The chain employs TRBV14 and TRBJ1-2; no clear D gene. The germline V gene encodes CDR1 SGHDN and CDR2 FVKESK. The CDR3 has 14 residues. V shed 1 base and J shed 8 bases, with 14 bases lying between them. The CDR3 sequence: CASSQGGESGGYTF. The CDR3 bases are TGTGCCAGCAGCCAAGGAGGTGAAAGTGGGGGCTACACCTTC. The entire variable domain, with the rest obtained from reference TRBV14 and TRBJ1-2, is as follows: EAGVTQFPSHSVIEKGQTVTLRCDPISGHDNLYWYRRVMGKEIKFLLHFVKESKQDESGMPNNRFLAERTGGTYSTLKVQPAELEDSGVYFCASSQGGESGGYTFGSGTRLTVV.

V is TRBV28 and J is TRBJ2-1; TRBD1 might be the D (5 bases). The CDR3 sequence is 15 residues long. Trimming left V 4 bases short and J 1 base short, with 11 bases between. Germline V gene data show CDR1 as MDHEN and CDR2 as SYDVKM. The CDR3 spells CASSWAGKSYNEQFF. DNA for the CDR3: TGTGCCAGCAGTTGGGCAGGGAAGTCCTACAATGAGCAGTTCTTC.

The chain uses TRBV5-1 and TRBJ1-4, with 9 bases aligning to TRBD1. CDR3 length: 14 amino acids. V gave up 4 bases and J gave up 2 bases; unmatched junction bases: 0. Germline CDR1 SGHRS, CDR2 YFSETQ. The CDR3 protein is CASSGTGTNEKLFF. DNA of the CDR3: TGCGCCAGCAGCGGGACAGGGACTAATGAAAAACTGTTTTTT.

The chain joins TRBV15 to TRBJ2-4; D possibly corresponds to TRBD1 (5 bases). This CDR3 has 14 residues. In germline, CDR1 is LNHNV, CDR2 YYDKDF (reference sequence). V lost 3 bases to trimming and J lost 0 bases, with 6 bases between them. The CDR3 sequence is CATSRTVAKNIQYF. The CDR3 DNA reads as TGTGCCACCAGCAGGACAGTAGCCAAAAACATTCAGTACTTC.

This CDR3 reads CASSPGLAGGVEQYF. CDR3 coding DNA: TGTGCCAGCAGCCCCGGGCTAGCGGGGGGAGTTGAGCAGTACTTC. The chain is built from TRBV11-2 and TRBJ2-7, with 11 bases aligning to TRBD2. The V and J ends lost 5 bases and 7 bases, in that order; junction bases with no gene match: 10. Looked up from germline, CDR1 is SGHAT and CDR2 is FQNNGV. CDR3 length equals 15 residues.

The rearrangement links TRBV2 to TRBJ2-3; D gene unclear. The V end was cut by 2 bases, the J end by 3 bases, with 3 bases between. The germline CDR1 and CDR2 sequences are SNHLY and FYNNEI. This CDR3 contains 12 residues. The CDR3 protein is CASSELTDTQYF. CDR3 DNA sequence: TGTGCCAGCAGTGAACTAACAGATACGCAGTATTTT.

The genes are TRBV6-4 and TRBJ2-1; 12 bases align to TRBD2. After removal of 6 bases from V and 6 bases from J, the junction contained 9 bases not matched to a gene. CDR3 length: 16 amino acids. Looked up from germline, CDR1 is MRHNA and CDR2 is SNTAGT. This CDR3 reads CASRRLAGDKFNEQFF. CDR3 bases: TGTGCCAGCAGAAGACTAGCGGGAGATAAATTCAATGAGCAGTTCTTC.

The CDR3 reads CASSLELDEKLFF. CDR3 coding DNA: TGTGCCAGCAGCTTAGAGCTGGATGAAAAACTGTTTTTT. The chain links TRBV7-9 to TRBJ1-4; D unresolved. Germline CDR1 reads SEHNR; CDR2 reads FQNEAQ (reference sequence). The CDR3 runs to 13 residues. The V and J ends lost 1 base and 6 bases respectively, with 6 bases between them.

This clone was found a few times. At one end, the junction sequence differs from germline, possibly due to a read error. The chain has TRBV7-7 and TRBJ1-1; D unresolved. Germline lookup yields CDR1 SSHAT and CDR2 FNYEAQ (reference sequence). The CDR3 has 16 residues. CDR3: CASSFPPRYRRVRAFF. The CDR3 DNA sequence: TGTGCTAGCAGCTTCCCCCCTAGGTACCGGAGGGTGAGAGCTTTCTTT.

J is TRBJ1-1 and V is TRBV29-1, with 10 bases fitting TRBD1. The CDR3 consists of 12 residues. In germline, CDR1 is SQVTM, CDR2 ANQGSEA. Losses at the gene ends were 7 bases for V and 8 bases for J; bases not matched to a gene: 7. The CDR3 spells CSAAGDRGEAFF. The CDR3 DNA reads TGCAGCGCCGCAGGGGACAGGGGAGAAGCTTTCTTT.

This clone was recorded a few times. J is TRBJ2-1 and V is TRBV6-4, with 8 bases identical to TRBD2. CDR1 is MRHNA, CDR2 SNTAGT, per germline. This CDR3 is 16 amino acids long. The V gene end was trimmed by 1 base and the J gene end by 0 bases; junction bases not matched to a gene: 2. The CDR3 DNA follows: TGTGCCAGCAGTGACTGGAGCGGGAGCTCCTACAATGAGCAGTTCTTC. This gives the protein CASSDWSGSSYNEQFF.

In this sample, this clone turned up once. The chain uses TRBV7-9 and TRBJ2-2; D perhaps matches TRBD2 (5 bases). The CDR3 spans 15 residues. The ends were cut back, 0 bases at V and 0 bases at J, with 5 bases in the middle. The germline V gene has CDR1 SEHNR and CDR2 FQNEAQ (reference sequence). CDR3 sequence reads: CASSLAGANTGELFF. As DNA, the CDR3 is TGTGCCAGCAGCTTAGCCGGGGCGAACACCGGGGAGCTGTTTTTT.

This chain links TRBV7-9 with TRBJ2-7; D is perhaps TRBD1 (6 bases). The V gene's germline CDR1 is SEHNR and CDR2 FQNEAQ (reference sequence). CDR3 length: 14 residues. V lost 0 bases and J 2 bases, leaving 8 bases between the germline ends. CDR3 protein: CASSLAAGAYEQYF. As DNA, the CDR3 is TGTGCCAGCAGCTTAGCGGCAGGGGCCTACGAGCAGTACTTC.

This chain links TRBV30 with TRBJ2-7; TRBD2 is a possible D gene (6 bases). The CDR3 runs to 11 residues. The ends were cut back, 5 bases at V and 5 bases at J, with 10 bases in the middle. In germline, CDR1 is GTSNPN, CDR2 SVGIG (reference sequence). This chain's CDR3 is CAWGAGHEQYF. The DNA of the CDR3 is TGTGCCTGGGGGGCGGGGCACGAGCAGTACTTC.

As DNA, the CDR3 is TGCGCCAGCAGCTTGGGTCAGTCTGGCAAAAACATTCAGTACTTC. Translated, it gives CASSLGQSGKNIQYF. The chain employs TRBV5-1 and TRBJ2-4, with D uncertain. Germline CDR1 is SGHRS and CDR2 is YFSETQ. Trimming removed 0 bases from V and 3 bases from J, with 10 bases in between. CDR3 length: 15 residues.

The chain links TRBV5-1 to TRBJ1-5; TRBD1 might be the D (5 bases). Looked up from germline, CDR1 is SGHRS and CDR2 is YFSETQ. Trimming stripped 4 bases from V and 7 bases from J, with 15 bases between. The CDR3 consists of 14 residues. Written as DNA, the CDR3 is TGCGCCAGCAGCCTAGGGGCAGGCGAACAGCCCCAGCATTTT. It encodes CASSLGAGEQPQHF. Using reference TRBV5-1 and TRBJ1-5 for the parts outside the CDR3, the full variable domain is KAGVTQTPRYLIKTRGQQVTLSCSPISGHRSVSWYQQTPGQGLQFLFEYFSETQRNKGNFPGRFSGRQFSNSRSEMNVSTLELGDSALYLCASSLGAGEQPQHFGDGTRLSIL.

The chain has TRBV7-6 and TRBJ1-1; possible D gene TRBD1, 5 bases. Trimming removed 0 bases at V and 5 bases at J, with 10 bases between. Germline V gene sequence: CDR1 SGHVS, CDR2 FNYEAQ. The CDR3 covers 14 residues. The CDR3 DNA sequence: TGTGCCAGCAGCTTAGCCAGCCAGGGAACTGAAGCTTTCTTT. Translating gives CASSLASQGTEAFF. The full variable domain, with the rest looked up from reference TRBV7-6 and TRBJ1-1, is GAGVSQSPRYKVTKRGQDVALRCDPISGHVSLYWYRQALGQGPEFLTYFNYEAQQDKSGLPNDRFSAERPEGSISTLTIQRTEQRDSAMYRCASSLASQGTEAFFGQGTRLTVV.

The rearrangement uses TRBV5-4 and TRBJ2-5; 8 bases are shared with TRBD2. This CDR3 spans 15 amino acids. V gave up 0 bases and J gave up 5 bases; unmatched junction bases: 6. CDR1 is SGHNT, CDR2 YYREEE, per germline (reference sequence). The CDR3 nucleotides are TGTGCCAGCAGCTTGGCAAGAACGGGGGGGGAGACCCAGTACTTC. Protein: CASSLARTGGETQYF.

This clone was picked up a small number of times. The chain is built from TRBV10-3 and TRBJ2-1; TRBD1 agrees at 8 bases. CDR3 length: 15 amino acids. V shed 2 bases and J 4 bases; nucleotides not matched to a gene: 4. Looked up from germline, CDR1 is ENHRY and CDR2 is SYGVKD. The CDR3 loop reads CAISERGTGYNEQFF. For the CDR3, the DNA is TGTGCCATCAGTGAGCGGGGGACAGGTTACAATGAGCAGTTCTTC.

CDR3 loop: CASSKEGTDYEQYF. As DNA, the CDR3 is TGTGCCAGCAGCAAAGAAGGGACAGACTACGAGCAGTACTTC. The chain carries TRBV21-1 and TRBJ2-7; the D segment call TRBD1 is taken from the table without a DNA check. TRBV21-1 is termed a pseudogene. This CDR3 contains 14 residues.

This chain uses TRBV10-3 with TRBJ2-1; 7 bases fit TRBD2. The CDR3 has 15 residues. Germline loops: CDR1 ENHRY, CDR2 SYGVKD. The V gene end was trimmed by 6 bases and the J gene end by 4 bases; junction bases not matched to a gene: 9. Here the CDR3 reads CAIRKASGVYNEQFF. The CDR3 nucleotides read TGTGCCATCAGGAAGGCTAGCGGCGTGTACAATGAGCAGTTCTTC.

On this clone itself: This sample also contains other DNA sequences that code for the same CDR3. The gene calls are TRBV4-2 and TRBJ2-6; 10 nucleotides line up with TRBD2. V dropped 0 bases and J dropped 0; count of bases not matched to a gene: 5. The germline CDR1 and CDR2 sequences are LGHNA and YNFKEQ. This CDR3 spans 19 amino acids. The CDR3 DNA reads as TGTGCCAGCAGCCAAGATACGGCTAGCGGGAGCTCTGGGGCCAACGTCCTGACTTTC. This encodes CASSQDTASGSSGANVLTF.

The rearrangement links TRBV28 to TRBJ2-5; 7 bases are shared with TRBD1. The CDR3 consists of 13 residues. Germline trimming cut 8 bases from V and 5 bases from J; bases unmatched to any gene: 8. Germline V gene lookup returns CDR1 MDHEN and CDR2 SYDVKM. In nucleotides, the CDR3 is TGTGCCAGCGGATCGGGACAGCAGGAGACCCAGTACTTC. It encodes CASGSGQQETQYF. Full variable domain (outside the CDR3, taken from reference TRBV28 and TRBJ2-5): DVKVTQSSRYLVKRTGEKVFLECVQDMDHENMFWYRQDPGLGLRLIYFSYDVKMKEKGDIPEGYSVSREKKERFSLILESASTNQTSMYLCASGSGQQETQYFGPGTRLLVL.

The chain couples TRBV5-1 to TRBJ1-3, with a tentative D call TRBD1 (6 bases). CDR3 length: 15 amino acids. Germline V gene lookup returns CDR1 SGHRS and CDR2 YFSETQ. Between the trimmed V and J ends, which lost 5 bases and 4 bases, there was a span of 16 bases. CDR3 nucleotide sequence: TGCGCCAGCAGGGACTTGTCAGGGGACGGAAACACCATATATTTT. It translates to CASRDLSGDGNTIYF. The full variable domain, completed using reference TRBV5-1 and TRBJ1-3, is KAGVTQTPRYLIKTRGQQVTLSCSPISGHRSVSWYQQTPGQGLQFLFEYFSETQRNKGNFPGRFSGRQFSNSRSEMNVSTLELGDSALYLCASRDLSGDGNTIYFGEGSWLTVV.

The CDR3 DNA follows: TGTGCCAGCAGTTTAGTGGCGGGAGGGGTCTACAATGAGCAGTTCTTC. Amino acids: CASSLVAGGVYNEQFF. The V gene is TRBV28, the J gene TRBJ2-1; TRBD2 aligns across 9 bases. Per germline, CDR1 MDHEN and CDR2 SYDVKM. The CDR3 runs to 16 residues. The ends lost 2 bases at V and 3 bases at J; junction bases unmatched: 5. The full variable domain, completed using reference TRBV28 and TRBJ2-1, is DVKVTQSSRYLVKRTGEKVFLECVQDMDHENMFWYRQDPGLGLRLIYFSYDVKMKEKGDIPEGYSVSREKKERFSLILESASTNQTSMYLCASSLVAGGVYNEQFFGPGTRLTVL.

The chain carries TRBV7-9 and TRBJ2-3, with TRBD2 as a possible D gene (6 bases). Germline V gene data show CDR1 as SEHNR and CDR2 as FQNEAQ (reference sequence). V lost 1 base, J lost 0 bases, and 8 bases lay in between. This CDR3 comprises 15 residues. The CDR3 DNA is TGTGCCAGCAGCTTAGGCCTAGCGAGCACAGATACGCAGTATTTT. Its translation: CASSLGLASTDTQYF.